The sequence of this TCR beta chain was determined in a study of blood T cell repertoires in COVID-19. Study-level background: Sites across the United States, Italy and Spain contributed samples from acute and convalescent COVID-19. Sample material is recorded as cDNA or gDNA derived from T cells, B-cell-depleted T cells, or PBMCs.

V was shortened by 3 bases and J by 0 bases, with 11 bases between the two germline ends. The germline gives CDR1 ENHRY, CDR2 SYGVKD. The CDR3 consists of 16 residues. Authors' data handling: Using reference gene primer amplification, nucleated cell counts were estimated. Repertoires were generated with immunoSEQ multiplex PCR, while TCRdb's copy carries only in-frame clones and drops some. V and J calls and clone size are given by that table; D and trimming were obtained from the DNA. The data show under 100,000 clones, roughly 89% seen once. This receptor was taken from a middle-aged man with active COVID-19. Material: peripheral blood. This sequence joins TRBV10-3 and TRBJ2-2; D gene unclear. The CDR3 loop reads CAISDLQKANTGELFF. The CDR3 coding sequence is TGTGCCATCAGTGATTTACAGAAAGCGAACACCGGGGAGCTGTTTTTT.